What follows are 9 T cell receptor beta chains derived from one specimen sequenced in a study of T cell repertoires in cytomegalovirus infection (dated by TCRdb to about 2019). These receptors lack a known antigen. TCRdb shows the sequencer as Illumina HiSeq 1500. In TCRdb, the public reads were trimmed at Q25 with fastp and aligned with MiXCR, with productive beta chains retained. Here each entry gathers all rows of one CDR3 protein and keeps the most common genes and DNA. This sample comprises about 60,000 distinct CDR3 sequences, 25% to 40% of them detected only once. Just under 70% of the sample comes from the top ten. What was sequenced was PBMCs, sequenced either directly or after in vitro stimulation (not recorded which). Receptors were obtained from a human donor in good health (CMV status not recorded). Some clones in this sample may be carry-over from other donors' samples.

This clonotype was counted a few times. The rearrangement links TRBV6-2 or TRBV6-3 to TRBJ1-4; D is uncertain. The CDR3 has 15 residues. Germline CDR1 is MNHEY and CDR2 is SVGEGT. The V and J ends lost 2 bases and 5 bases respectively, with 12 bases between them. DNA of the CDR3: TGTGCCAGCAGTTACCGGGGTCGGCAGAATGAAAAACTGTTTTTT. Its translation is CASSYRGRQNEKLFF.

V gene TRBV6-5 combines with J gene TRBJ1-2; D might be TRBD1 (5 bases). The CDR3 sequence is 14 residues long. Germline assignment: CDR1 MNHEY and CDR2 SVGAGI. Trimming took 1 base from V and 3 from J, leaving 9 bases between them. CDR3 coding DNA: TGTGCCAGCAGTTACTACCGGGACCACTATGGCTACACCTTC. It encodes CASSYYRDHYGYTF.

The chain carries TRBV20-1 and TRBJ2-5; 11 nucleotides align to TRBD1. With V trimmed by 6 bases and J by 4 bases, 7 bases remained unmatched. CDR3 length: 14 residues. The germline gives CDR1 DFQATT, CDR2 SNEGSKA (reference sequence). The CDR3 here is CSAGAGQGGETQYF. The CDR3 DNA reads TGCAGTGCCGGAGCGGGACAGGGGGGAGAGACCCAGTACTTC.

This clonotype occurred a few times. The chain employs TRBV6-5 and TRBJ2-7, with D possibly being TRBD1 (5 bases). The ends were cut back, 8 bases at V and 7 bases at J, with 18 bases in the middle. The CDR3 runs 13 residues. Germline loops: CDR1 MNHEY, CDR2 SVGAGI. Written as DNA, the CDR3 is TGTGCCAGCCTACTCAGGACATTTTGTGAGCAGTACTTC. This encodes CASLLRTFCEQYF.

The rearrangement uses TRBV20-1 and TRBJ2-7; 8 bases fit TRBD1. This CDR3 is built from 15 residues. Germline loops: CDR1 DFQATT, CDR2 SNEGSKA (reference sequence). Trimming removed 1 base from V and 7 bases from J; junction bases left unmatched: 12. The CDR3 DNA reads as TGCAGTGCTAGAGGCGCCCGGACAGGGAATCCTGAGCAGTACTTC. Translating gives CSARGARTGNPEQYF.

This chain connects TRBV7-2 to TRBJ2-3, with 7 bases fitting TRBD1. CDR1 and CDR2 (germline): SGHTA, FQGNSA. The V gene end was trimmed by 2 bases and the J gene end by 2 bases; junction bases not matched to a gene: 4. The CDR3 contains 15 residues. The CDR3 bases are TGTGCCAGCAGCTTACAGGGACAGTCCACAGATACGCAGTATTTT. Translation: CASSLQGQSTDTQYF.

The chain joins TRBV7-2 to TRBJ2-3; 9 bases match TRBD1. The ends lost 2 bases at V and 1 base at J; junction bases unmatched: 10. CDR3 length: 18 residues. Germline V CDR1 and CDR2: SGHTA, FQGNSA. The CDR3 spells CASSLRLTGGEGTDTQYF. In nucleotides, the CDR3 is TGTGCCAGCAGCTTAAGGCTTACAGGGGGCGAGGGCACAGATACGCAGTATTTT.

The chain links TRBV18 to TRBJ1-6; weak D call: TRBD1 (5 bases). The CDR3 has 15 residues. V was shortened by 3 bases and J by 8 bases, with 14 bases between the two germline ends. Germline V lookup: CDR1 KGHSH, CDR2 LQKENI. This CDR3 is CASSPSAGFDSPLHF. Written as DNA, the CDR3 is TGTGCCAGCTCACCCTCGGCAGGGTTCGATTCACCCCTCCACTTT.

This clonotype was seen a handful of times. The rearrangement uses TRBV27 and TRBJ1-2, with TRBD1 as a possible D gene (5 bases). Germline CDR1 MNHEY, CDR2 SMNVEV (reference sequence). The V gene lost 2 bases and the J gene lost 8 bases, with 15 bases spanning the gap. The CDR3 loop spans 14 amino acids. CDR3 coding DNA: TGTGCCAGCAGTTTAGGACGGGGCAGTCAGGGCTACACCTTC. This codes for CASSLGRGSQGYTF.